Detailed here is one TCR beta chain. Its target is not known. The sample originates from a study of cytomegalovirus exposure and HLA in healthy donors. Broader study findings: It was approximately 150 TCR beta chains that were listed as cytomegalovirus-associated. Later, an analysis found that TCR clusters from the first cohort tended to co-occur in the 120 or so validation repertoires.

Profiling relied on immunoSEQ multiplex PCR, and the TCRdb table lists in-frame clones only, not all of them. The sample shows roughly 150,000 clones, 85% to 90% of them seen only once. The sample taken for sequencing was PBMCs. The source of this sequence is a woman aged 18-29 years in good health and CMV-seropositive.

For the CDR3, the DNA is TGTGCCAGCAGCCCCTTGGCAGGGACTGGGGCCAACGTCCTGACTTTC. This encodes CASSPLAGTGANVLTF. The rearrangement links TRBV14 to TRBJ2-6, with D possibly being TRBD1 (5 bases). CDR1 and CDR2 (germline): SGHDN, FVKESK. Trimming stripped 4 bases from V and 2 bases from J, with 12 bases between. The CDR3 is 16 residues long.